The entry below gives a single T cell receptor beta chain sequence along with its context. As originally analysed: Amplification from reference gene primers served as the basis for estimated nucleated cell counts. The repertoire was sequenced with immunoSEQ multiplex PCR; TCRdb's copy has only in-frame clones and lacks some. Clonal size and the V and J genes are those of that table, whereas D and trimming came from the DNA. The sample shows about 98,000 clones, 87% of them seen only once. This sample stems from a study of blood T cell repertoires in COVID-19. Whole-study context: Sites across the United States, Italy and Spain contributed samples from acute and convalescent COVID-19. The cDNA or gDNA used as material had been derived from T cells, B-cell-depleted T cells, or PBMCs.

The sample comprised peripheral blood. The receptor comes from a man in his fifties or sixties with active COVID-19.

CDR3 residues: CASRGGPPGEQYF. In DNA form, the CDR3 reads TGTGCCAGCAGGGGGGGTCCCCCGGGGGAGCAGTACTTC. V gene TRBV27 combines with J gene TRBJ2-7; D possibly corresponds to TRBD2 (6 bases). Germline V gene lookup returns CDR1 MNHEY and CDR2 SMNVEV (reference sequence). This CDR3 has 13 amino acids. V was pared by 6 bases and J by 7 bases, with 16 bases between.